Below, 5 T cell receptor beta chains from the same sample are listed, as sequenced in a study of T-cell reconstitution after alpha-beta-depleted transplantation in children. Preparation of the TCRbeta library involved a method that used unique molecular identifiers. TCRdb ran MiXCR on the PCR reads and lists one entry per CDR3 protein. The sample yields over 550,000 distinct CDR3 sequences, roughly a tenth seen once. The source material was PBMCs from the stem cell graft donor, sampled from the stem cell graft. The receptors derive from a human donor who donated a stem cell graft to a child with acute myeloid leukemia.

The table lists this clonotype with a few counts. The V gene is TRBV20-1, the J gene TRBJ2-3, with TRBD2 as a possible D gene (5 bases). CDR1 is DFQATT and CDR2 is SNEGSKA in the germline V gene (reference sequence). V was cut by 2 bases and J by 4 bases, with 10 bases left in between. This CDR3 is built from 13 residues. The CDR3: CSARHPGADTQYF. The CDR3, as DNA: TGCAGTGCTAGACATCCCGGGGCAGATACGCAGTATTTT.

This clonotype was seen more than once but under ten times. The rearrangement links TRBV20-1 to TRBJ2-1; the match to TRBD2 covers 12 bases. The CDR3 loop spans 15 amino acids. Germline V CDR1 and CDR2: DFQATT, SNEGSKA (reference sequence). J was trimmed by 4 bases and V by 4 bases; bases with no gene match: 5. CDR3 amino acids: CSAIPGLAGYNEQFF. The CDR3 DNA reads TGCAGTGCTATACCGGGACTAGCGGGTTACAATGAGCAGTTCTTC.

This clonotype was seen only a few times. The chain joins TRBV7-9 to TRBJ1-2; D not resolved. V was shortened by 5 bases and J by 7 bases, with 23 bases between the two germline ends. The germline V gene has CDR1 SEHNR and CDR2 FQNEAQ (reference sequence). This CDR3 comprises 16 residues. This chain's CDR3 is CASSPPGSRRQSGYTF. The CDR3 nucleotides read TGTGCCAGCAGCCCACCGGGGTCCCGGCGGCAAAGTGGCTACACCTTC.

This clonotype has a handful of counts. The V call is TRBV20-1, the J call TRBJ2-3, with 9 bases that match TRBD2. The CDR3 runs 14 residues. Trimming removed 5 bases from V and 7 bases from J; junction bases left unmatched: 10. Per germline, CDR1 DFQATT and CDR2 SNEGSKA (reference sequence). The CDR3 reads CSAPRTSDANTQYF. CDR3 in DNA: TGCAGTGCTCCTCGGACTAGCGACGCAAATACGCAGTATTTT.

This clonotype was seen only a few times. V usage is TRBV10-3 and J usage is TRBJ1-1; D unresolved. The CDR3 extends over 12 amino acids. The V end lost 6 bases, the J end lost 4 bases, and 9 bases lay between the germline ends. CDR1 ENHRY and CDR2 SYGVKD come from the germline V gene. CDR3 region: CAIRGWGTEAFF. DNA of the CDR3: TGTGCCATCAGGGGTTGGGGCACTGAAGCTTTCTTT.